These 26 T cell receptor beta chains were all obtained from the same sample, sequenced in a study of CD8 T cells in ankylosing spondylitis. The study, taken as a whole, reports: The study identified a TCR beta motif of roughly eight highly homologous variants that appeared characteristic of ankylosing spondylitis blood.

These TCRs are of unknown antigen specificity. TCRdb passed the 5' RACE reads through MiXCR, listing each CDR3 protein once. The data show about 420,000 distinct CDR3 sequences, 20% to 25% seen once. The material sequenced was blood, either unsorted or a sorted T cell fraction (not recorded which). All receptors derive from a male donor with ankylosing spondylitis.

This chain connects TRBV28 to TRBJ1-5; no reliable D call. CDR1 is MDHEN and CDR2 is SYDVKM in the germline V gene. With 9 bases removed from V and 4 bases from J, the gap between germline ends came to 13 bases. The CDR3 is made up of 13 amino acids. CDR3 amino acids: CASGGLRNQPQHF. The DNA of the CDR3 is TGTGCCAGTGGAGGGTTGCGAAATCAGCCCCAGCATTTT.

Ten or more counts support this clonotype. This rearrangement joins TRBV27 to TRBJ2-5; D is uncertain. The germline CDR1 and CDR2 sequences are MNHEY and SMNVEV (reference sequence). Trimming shortened V by 5 bases and J by 0 bases, and 13 bases separated the two germline ends. The CDR3 has 15 amino acids. The CDR3 here is CASSLSAVYQETQYF. The CDR3 DNA is TGTGCCAGCAGTCTGAGCGCAGTTTACCAAGAGACCCAGTACTTC.

This clonotype has just a few counts. The chain recombines TRBV20-1 with TRBJ2-7; D not resolved. Germline V CDR1 and CDR2: DFQATT, SNEGSKA (reference sequence). The CDR3 totals 13 residues. V was pared by 1 base and J by 3 bases, with 10 bases between. In DNA, the CDR3 is TGCAGTGCTAGAGGCCCTTGGGGCTACGAGCAGTACTTC. This sequence encodes CSARGPWGYEQYF.

This chain joins TRBV7-9 and TRBJ2-3, with a tentative D call TRBD2 (5 bases). Germline V CDR1 and CDR2: SEHNR, FQNEAQ (reference sequence). The CDR3 loop spans 14 amino acids. The V end was cut by 2 bases, the J end by 0 bases, with 6 bases between. The CDR3 sequence: CASSLWTSTDTQYF. The CDR3 region has the DNA TGTGCCAGCAGCTTATGGACTAGCACAGATACGCAGTATTTT.

There are a few counts of this clonotype. V usage is TRBV11-3 and J usage is TRBJ2-7; TRBD1 matches 7 bases. The trim removed 5 bases at V and 3 bases at J, leaving 7 bases unmatched. Germline V gene data show CDR1 as SGHNT and CDR2 as YENEEA. The CDR3 covers 14 residues. In DNA, the CDR3 is TGTGCCAGCAGCCTCAGACAGGGATTCTACGAGCAGTACTTC. Amino acids: CASSLRQGFYEQYF.

There are a few counts of this clonotype. The chain combines TRBV4-1 with TRBJ2-1; D perhaps matches TRBD2 (7 bases). Germline values: CDR1 MGHRA, CDR2 YSYEKL. This CDR3 is built from 15 residues. The ends were cut back, 1 base at V and 6 bases at J, with 13 bases in the middle. The CDR3 DNA follows: TGCGCCAGCAGCCAAGTAGGGGGAGGGCCCAATGAGCAGTTCTTC. Translated, it gives CASSQVGGGPNEQFF.

This clonotype has ten or more counts. The chain recombines TRBV28 with TRBJ2-4; 7 bases map to TRBD2. This CDR3 is 13 amino acids long. V gave up 7 bases and J gave up 5 bases; unmatched junction bases: 5. Per germline, CDR1 MDHEN and CDR2 SYDVKM. The CDR3 loop is CASKRAGENIQYF. The CDR3 nucleotides are TGTGCCAGCAAGCGGGCGGGGGAAAACATTCAGTACTTC.

The gene calls are TRBV18 and TRBJ2-7; 7 bases fit TRBD1. Germline V gives CDR1 KGHSH, CDR2 LQKENI. There are 16 residues in the CDR3. V shed 3 bases, J shed 6 bases, and the junction held 14 bases outside the gene matches. CDR3 in DNA: TGTGCCAGCTCACCCCGGCAGGGGGTCGAAAATTCCGAGCAGTACTTC. Its protein is CASSPRQGVENSEQYF. The full variable domain, its missing parts supplied by reference TRBV18 and TRBJ2-7, is NAGVMQNPRHLVRRRGQEARLRCSPMKGHSHVYWYRQLPEEGLKFMVYLQKENIIDESGMPKERFSAEFPKEGPSILRIQQVVRGDSAAYFCASSPRQGVENSEQYFGPGTRLTVT.

The chain joins TRBV4-1 to TRBJ2-7; the match to TRBD2 covers 9 bases. J lost 0 bases, V lost 4 bases, and 4 bases had no gene match. The CDR3 consists of 15 residues. Germline lookup yields CDR1 MGHRA and CDR2 YSYEKL. CDR3 nucleotide sequence: TGCGCCAGCAGCCCGACTAGCGGAGCCTCCTACGAGCAGTACTTC. Protein: CASSPTSGASYEQYF.

The V call is TRBV5-6, the J call TRBJ2-7, with TRBD2 matching over 12 bases. J gave up 1 base and V 1 base, and 9 bases lay outside the gene matches. The V gene's germline CDR1 is SGHDT and CDR2 YYEEEE. This CDR3 contains 18 residues. The chain's CDR3 is CASSLMGLAGGSSYEQYF. For the CDR3, the DNA is TGTGCCAGCAGCTTGATGGGACTAGCGGGCGGCTCTTCCTACGAGCAGTACTTC.

The chain uses TRBV12-3 or TRBV12-4 and TRBJ2-3, with D possibly TRBD2 on 5 matching bases. Trimming removed 6 bases from V and 5 bases from J, with 12 bases in between. The CDR3 runs to 13 residues. CDR3 coding DNA: TGTGCCAGCAGGGGTACCCGGGGAGATACGCAGTATTTT. Protein sequence: CASRGTRGDTQYF.

This clonotype was seen more than once but under ten times. The rearrangement uses TRBV6-2 or TRBV6-3 and TRBJ2-1; D could derive from TRBD1 or TRBD2 (5 bases each). The germline V and J ends were trimmed by 6 bases and 4 bases, with 22 bases remaining between them. The CDR3 sequence is 17 residues long. Germline V CDR1 and CDR2: MNHEY, SVGEGT. The chain's CDR3 is CASSLTVGAGGYNEQFF. The CDR3 coding sequence is TGTGCCAGCAGCCTGACCGTGGGCGCTGGGGGTTACAATGAGCAGTTCTTC.

This clonotype turned up a few times. The chain recombines TRBV12-3 or TRBV12-4 with TRBJ2-1; D uncertain. The CDR3 extends over 13 amino acids. The V end lost 6 bases, the J end lost 7 bases, and 13 bases lay between the germline ends. The CDR3 sequence: CASSPPPRNEQFF. The CDR3, as DNA: TGTGCCAGCAGCCCCCCCCCACGGAATGAGCAGTTCTTC.

This clonotype occurred a few times. V gene TRBV6-2 or TRBV6-3 combines with J gene TRBJ2-1, with 15 bases fitting TRBD2. Germline V gives CDR1 MNHEY, CDR2 SVGEGT. Trimming removed 2 bases from V and 2 bases from J; junction bases left unmatched: 7. This CDR3 contains 19 residues. The CDR3: CASSYPGLAGGLTYNEQFF. The CDR3 DNA is TGTGCCAGCAGTTACCCGGGACTAGCGGGAGGATTAACCTACAATGAGCAGTTCTTC.

The chain couples TRBV4-2 to TRBJ2-1; 9 nucleotides line up with TRBD1. CDR3 size: 15 residues. Germline trimming cut 1 base from V and 7 bases from J; bases unmatched to any gene: 5. The germline V gene has CDR1 LGHNA and CDR2 YNFKEQ. The CDR3 DNA follows: TGTGCCAGCAGCCAAGCGGGACAGGGTTTAAATGAGCAGTTCTTC. It is translated as CASSQAGQGLNEQFF.

This sequence joins TRBV7-9 and TRBJ1-5, with a weak D call TRBD1 (6 bases). The CDR3 loop spans 13 amino acids. Germline CDR1 reads SEHNR; CDR2 reads FQNEAQ (reference sequence). V lost 7 bases, J lost 4 bases, and 11 bases lay in between. The CDR3 is CASTKGQNQPQHF. The CDR3 nucleotides are TGTGCCAGCACAAAAGGACAGAATCAGCCCCAGCATTTT.

This chain joins TRBV5-1 and TRBJ2-7, with D perhaps TRBD2 (5 bases). Germline CDR1 reads SGHRS; CDR2 reads YFSETQ. V lost 4 bases and J 4 bases, leaving 12 bases between the germline ends. The length of the CDR3 is 13 residues. This CDR3 is CASSEGSRYEQYF. The CDR3 nucleotides are TGCGCCAGCAGCGAGGGAAGTAGGTACGAGCAGTACTTC.

This clonotype was observed a few times. The chain joins TRBV19 to TRBJ2-3, with 7 bases that match TRBD1. From germline, CDR1 is LNHDA and CDR2 SQIVND (reference sequence). The J segment lost 5 bases and the V segment lost 3 bases, leaving 11 bases of the junction unmatched. The CDR3 is 16 amino acids. The CDR3 loop is CASSIERGRTEDTQYF. CDR3 DNA sequence: TGTGCCAGTAGTATTGAGAGGGGGCGAACTGAAGATACGCAGTATTTT.

This clonotype has just a few counts. The J gene is TRBJ2-7, the V gene TRBV19, with TRBD1 matching 7 bases. Per germline, CDR1 LNHDA and CDR2 SQIVND (reference sequence). V shed 7 bases and J 7 bases; nucleotides not matched to a gene: 7. This CDR3 comprises 12 residues. The CDR3 reads CASKQGIGEQYF. CDR3 bases: TGTGCCAGTAAACAGGGGATTGGAGAGCAGTACTTC.

The V gene is TRBV25-1, the J gene TRBJ1-6; no firm D call. V shed 4 bases and J shed 7 bases, with 11 bases lying between them. The CDR3 consists of 14 residues. Germline assignment: CDR1 MGHDK and CDR2 SYGVNS. The DNA of the CDR3 is TGTGCCAGCAGTGCGGAAAGAAAGAATTCACCCCTCCACTTT. It specifies CASSAERKNSPLHF.

This clonotype has just a few counts. The V call is TRBV7-2, the J call TRBJ2-7; D unclear. The V and J ends lost 1 base and 2 bases respectively, with 9 bases between them. Germline lookup yields CDR1 SGHTA and CDR2 FQGNSA. CDR3 length: 14 amino acids. The CDR3 region has the DNA TGTGCCAGCAGCTTAGATTGGCAGACCTACGAGCAGTACTTC. This codes for CASSLDWQTYEQYF.

Only a few counts were recorded for this clonotype. CDR3 sequence: CASSSVGSPLHF. For the CDR3, the DNA is TGTGCCAGCAGTTCGGTAGGATCACCCCTCCACTTT. The chain is built from TRBV12-3 or TRBV12-4 and TRBJ1-6; D uncertain. The CDR3 contains 12 residues. Trimming left V 4 bases short and J 10 bases short, with 8 bases between.

This chain connects TRBV11-2 to TRBJ1-2; no reliable D call. This CDR3 contains 14 residues. Trimming left V 5 bases short and J 4 bases short, with 14 bases between. Germline loops: CDR1 SGHAT, CDR2 FQNNGV. As DNA, the CDR3 is TGTGCCAGCAGCCCACAGAGTAATCTCTATGGCTACACCTTC. This translates into CASSPQSNLYGYTF.

The V call is TRBV6-1, the J call TRBJ1-4, with D perhaps TRBD1 (5 bases). V gave up 5 bases and J gave up 4 bases, with 11 bases separating them. The CDR3 spans 14 residues. Germline values: CDR1 MNHNS, CDR2 SASEGT. CDR3 region: CASSTRDFNEKLFF. In DNA, the CDR3 is TGTGCCAGCAGTACCCGGGACTTTAATGAAAAACTGTTTTTT.

This clonotype was seen a handful of times. The J gene is TRBJ2-2, the V gene TRBV20-1; D unresolved. CDR1 DFQATT and CDR2 SNEGSKA come from the germline V gene (reference sequence). V lost 5 bases and J lost 3, with 16 bases in between. This CDR3 has 15 amino acids. The CDR3, as DNA: TGCAGTGCTCCCCGAGCCGGACGCCACACCGGGGAGCTGTTTTTT. It yields the protein CSAPRAGRHTGELFF.

V is TRBV6-2 or TRBV6-3 and J is TRBJ2-5; 7 nucleotides agree with TRBD1. The germline V gene has CDR1 MNHEY and CDR2 SVGEGT. The CDR3 is made up of 16 amino acids. The junction had 10 bases not matched to a gene; V was cut back by 6 bases and J by 0 bases. In DNA form, the CDR3 reads TGTGCCAGCAGCCCTGGGACAGCTTTGTACCAAGAGACCCAGTACTTC. The encoded protein is CASSPGTALYQETQYF.